The 19 T cell receptor beta chains below come from one sample, sequenced in a study of T cells after yellow fever vaccination. TCRdb reprocessed the 5' RACE reads via MiXCR and lists one record per CDR3 protein. This table has roughly 150,000 distinct CDR3 sequences, around 7.3% appearing once. The sequencing used CD4+ T cells sorted from PBMCs, collected more than 4 days after the first yellow fever vaccination. These receptors were taken from a man aged 18 to 29 who received the YFV17D yellow fever vaccine.

Comment on this clonotype: A clone one base away is much larger, so this may be a read error. This rearrangement joins TRBV20-1 to TRBJ1-6, with D perhaps TRBD1 (5 bases). V gave up 7 bases and J gave up 7 bases, with 17 bases separating them. The germline V gene has CDR1 DFQATT and CDR2 SNEGSKA (reference sequence). This CDR3 spans 14 amino acids. The CDR3 protein is CSDSGGGRNSPLHF. Written as DNA, the CDR3 is TGCAGTGATAGTGGGGGGGGAAGGAATTCACCCCTCCACTTT.

Ten or more counts support this clonotype. This sequence joins TRBV7-3 and TRBJ2-3, with 8 bases fitting TRBD2. Germline CDR1 is SGHTA and CDR2 is FQGTGA. V shed 4 bases, J shed 7 bases, and the junction held 10 bases outside the gene matches. This CDR3 has 15 amino acids. Here the CDR3 DNA reads TGTGCCAGCAGCTCGTCCTCGGGGGGGCCGAATACGCAGTATTTT. Translating it yields CASSSSSGGPNTQYF.

V usage is TRBV28 and J usage is TRBJ1-5; 7 bases fit TRBD1. CDR3 length: 12 amino acids. Per the germline V gene, CDR1 is MDHEN and CDR2 is SYDVKM. V lost 7 bases and J lost 11; bases outside the gene matches: 8. CDR3: CASKQGPTAQHF. The CDR3 nucleotides read TGTGCCAGCAAACAGGGGCCGACGGCCCAGCATTTT.

This clonotype was found a few times. The J gene is TRBJ2-1, the V gene TRBV5-5; no firm D call. Trimming cost V 4 bases and J 4 bases, with 6 bases left between them. CDR3 length equals 12 residues. Germline V CDR1 and CDR2: SGHKS, YYEKEE (reference sequence). This chain's CDR3 is CASSTEYNEQFF. The CDR3 DNA is TGTGCCAGCAGCACCGAGTACAATGAGCAGTTCTTC.

This clonotype occurred a few times. The rearrangement joins TRBV5-1 to TRBJ1-5; D remains unclear. Germline V CDR1 and CDR2: SGHRS, YFSETQ. The V gene lost 0 bases and the J gene lost 1 base, with 11 bases spanning the gap. The CDR3 loop spans 16 amino acids. The CDR3 DNA is TGCGCCAGCAGCTTGGATGGAGATAGCAGCAATCAGCCCCAGCATTTT. Amino acid sequence: CASSLDGDSSNQPQHF. Filled out from reference TRBV5-1 and TRBJ1-5, the complete variable domain reads KAGVTQTPRYLIKTRGQQVTLSCSPISGHRSVSWYQQTPGQGLQFLFEYFSETQRNKGNFPGRFSGRQFSNSRSEMNVSTLELGDSALYLCASSLDGDSSNQPQHFGDGTRLSIL.

This chain links TRBV5-1 with TRBJ2-5; D could derive from TRBD1 or TRBD2 (5 bases each). V was trimmed by 1 base and J by 5 bases, leaving 15 bases between them. The CDR3 has 15 residues. CDR1 and CDR2 (germline): SGHRS, YFSETQ. CDR3 loop: CASSLPGSMGETQYF. The CDR3 DNA reads TGCGCCAGCAGCTTGCCAGGGAGTATGGGGGAGACCCAGTACTTC.

This clonotype was seen repeatedly, ten times or more. V is TRBV19 and J is TRBJ2-7; 10 bases are a match to TRBD1. Losses at the gene ends were 10 bases for V and 6 bases for J; bases not matched to a gene: 6. The CDR3 is 12 amino acids. CDR1 is LNHDA, CDR2 SQIVND, per germline (reference sequence). The CDR3 nucleotides are TGTGCCACCCGGGGACAGGGGCCCGAGCAGTACGTC. Protein product: CATRGQGPEQYV.

With respect to this clonotype: This may arise from a read error, as a much more abundant clone is one base away. The chain couples TRBV28 to TRBJ2-1, with D possibly TRBD2 on 5 matching bases. Per the germline V gene, CDR1 is MDHEN and CDR2 is SYDVKM. V was shortened by 4 bases and J by 3 bases, with 10 bases between the two germline ends. The CDR3 is 14 residues long. The CDR3 reads CASSSGGLYNEQFF. CDR3 bases: TGTGCCAGCAGTTCAGGAGGTCTCTACAATGAGCAGTTCTTC.

This clonotype was picked up a small number of times. The chain links TRBV6-1 to TRBJ2-6, with D possibly called TRBD1 or TRBD2 (5 bases each). CDR1 is MNHNS and CDR2 is SASEGT in the germline V gene. V lost 6 bases and J lost 4, with 16 bases in between. CDR3 size: 16 residues. The CDR3 coding sequence is TGTGCCAGCAGACGGGACGGATTCCTCGGGGCCAACGTCCTGACTTTC. It codes for CASRRDGFLGANVLTF.

This clonotype was found many times. V and J are TRBV20-1 and TRBJ2-7; D not resolved. Germline CDR1 reads DFQATT; CDR2 reads SNEGSKA (reference sequence). The CDR3 runs 12 residues. The V end was cut by 0 bases, the J end by 2 bases, with 5 bases between. CDR3 DNA: TGCAGTGCTAGAGATCCGACCTACGAGCAGTACGTC. This codes for CSARDPTYEQYV.

This clonotype appeared many times. The genes are TRBV29-1 and TRBJ2-3, with 8 bases identical to TRBD2. Unmatched junction bases numbered 12, after V lost 4 bases and J lost 6 bases. Germline V lookup: CDR1 SQVTM, CDR2 ANQGSEA. The CDR3 has 15 amino acids. CDR3 loop: CSVGTFSGAPDTQYF. The CDR3 DNA reads TGCAGCGTTGGGACTTTTAGCGGGGCTCCCGATACGCAGTATTTT.

This clonotype was observed a handful of times. The chain couples TRBV7-8 to TRBJ2-5; D perhaps matches TRBD1 (6 bases). Germline V gene data show CDR1 as SGHVS and CDR2 as FQNEAQ. The CDR3 runs to 13 residues. V lost 5 bases and J lost 6, with 13 bases in between. The CDR3 reads CASSRDTIKTQYF. CDR3 DNA: TGTGCCAGCAGCAGGGACACCATAAAGACCCAGTACTTC. The variable domain in full, with the rest retrieved from reference TRBV7-8 and TRBJ2-5, is GAGVSQSPRYKVAKRGQDVALRCDPISGHVSLFWYQQALGQGPEFLTYFQNEAQLDKSGLPSDRFFAERPEGSVSTLKIQRTQQEDSAVYLCASSRDTIKTQYFGPGTRLLVL.

This clonotype was recorded at least ten times. The V gene is TRBV5-1, the J gene TRBJ2-1, with D unresolved. This CDR3 has 14 amino acids. The ends were cut back, 0 bases at V and 7 bases at J, with 11 bases in the middle. From germline, CDR1 is SGHRS and CDR2 YFSETQ. CDR3 residues: CASSLGFDGNEQFF. CDR3 bases: TGCGCCAGCAGCTTGGGATTTGACGGTAATGAGCAGTTCTTC. The whole variable domain, remainder taken from reference TRBV5-1 and TRBJ2-1, is KAGVTQTPRYLIKTRGQQVTLSCSPISGHRSVSWYQQTPGQGLQFLFEYFSETQRNKGNFPGRFSGRQFSNSRSEMNVSTLELGDSALYLCASSLGFDGNEQFFGPGTRLTVL.

This clonotype was observed at least ten times. The gene calls are TRBV6-2 or TRBV6-3 and TRBJ2-5, with D possibly being TRBD2 (6 bases). Trimming shortened V by 2 bases and J by 1 base, and 11 bases separated the two germline ends. The CDR3 extends over 15 amino acids. Germline V gene sequence: CDR1 MNHEY, CDR2 SVGEGT. CDR3 residues: CASSYGGGLQETQYF. The CDR3 DNA reads as TGTGCCAGCAGTTACGGGGGAGGCCTCCAAGAGACCCAGTACTTC.

This clonotype was counted ten times or more. This sequence joins TRBV18 and TRBJ2-7; the D gene could be TRBD1 or TRBD2 (5 bases each). CDR1 KGHSH and CDR2 LQKENI come from the germline V gene. V shed 3 bases and J shed 5 bases, with 17 bases lying between them. This CDR3 is 15 amino acids long. The CDR3 spells CASSPKSGPRNEQYF. CDR3 DNA: TGTGCCAGCTCACCCAAATCGGGACCGCGCAACGAGCAGTACTTC.

In this sample, this clonotype turned up a few times. The chain is built from TRBV5-1 and TRBJ1-5; no firm D call. Per germline, CDR1 SGHRS and CDR2 YFSETQ. Trimming removed 5 bases from V and 3 bases from J, with 15 bases in between. This CDR3 has 15 residues. CDR3 sequence (DNA): TGCGCCAGCAGTCCCACGGGCAGACCCAATCAGCCCCAGCATTTT. Amino acid sequence: CASSPTGRPNQPQHF.

The chain joins TRBV28 to TRBJ2-1, with D maybe TRBD2 (5 bases). Germline CDR1 is MDHEN and CDR2 is SYDVKM. The CDR3 extends over 15 amino acids. V lost 10 bases, J lost 4 bases, and 20 bases lay in between. The CDR3 sequence is CAMGAGLPGYNEQFF. CDR3 bases: TGTGCCATGGGCGCCGGGCTCCCGGGGTACAATGAGCAGTTCTTC.

This clonotype showed up many times. J is TRBJ2-1 and V is TRBV5-1; D unclear. Trimming left V 0 bases short and J 8 bases short, with 12 bases between. The CDR3 is 14 amino acids. CDR1 and CDR2 from the germline V gene are SGHRS and YFSETQ. The CDR3 nucleotides are TGCGCCAGCAGCTTGGACCCCCCTGCCTATGAGCAGTTCTTC. Its protein product is CASSLDPPAYEQFF. The full variable domain, in which reference TRBV5-1 and TRBJ2-1 provide the parts outside the CDR3, is KAGVTQTPRYLIKTRGQQVTLSCSPISGHRSVSWYQQTPGQGLQFLFEYFSETQRNKGNFPGRFSGRQFSNSRSEMNVSTLELGDSALYLCASSLDPPAYEQFFGPGTRLTVL.

This clonotype was detected only a few times. The rearrangement links TRBV11-2 to TRBJ2-2; no reliable D call. V was clipped by 2 bases and J by 1 base, with 11 bases between them. This CDR3 spans 16 amino acids. The germline CDR1 and CDR2 sequences are SGHAT and FQNNGV. The CDR3 sequence is CASSLRASWNTGELFF. CDR3 bases: TGTGCCAGCAGCTTAAGGGCCTCCTGGAACACCGGGGAGCTGTTTTTT.